The 16 T cell receptor beta chains below were found in one sample sequenced in a study of Ad26.COV2.S vaccination and SARS-CoV-2 variants. The data were produced by immunoSEQ multiplex PCR, yet TCRdb's version contains in-frame clones alone and is incomplete. The table records roughly 700,000 clones, around 89% of them present only once. Treatment noted: some 19 received Ad26.COV2.S at low or high dose, single or two shots; several received placebo; per-sample allocation not given. The samples date from day 63 after the first vaccine or placebo injection. The specimen was peripheral blood, collected in a trial of Ad26.COV2.S vaccine versus placebo. Receptors originate from a person aged 18-60 years who received the Ad26.COV2.S COVID-19 vaccine or a placebo.

The chain couples TRBV21-1 to TRBJ2-7; TRBD1, the D gene given by the table, was not confirmed from the DNA. TRBV21-1 has pseudogene status. This CDR3 spans 15 amino acids. The CDR3 sequence: CASRLPGTNIYEQYF. In DNA form, the CDR3 reads TGTGCCAGCAGACTTCCCGGGACAAATATCTACGAGCAGTACTTC.

The chain recombines TRBV5-4 with TRBJ1-5; D uncertain. Germline CDR1 and CDR2: SGHNT and YYREEE (reference sequence). The CDR3 length is 13 residues. V shed 4 bases and J shed 7 bases, with 12 bases lying between them. CDR3 residues: CASSPAAGQPQHF. The CDR3 DNA sequence: TGTGCCAGCAGCCCAGCGGCTGGACAGCCCCAGCATTTT.

This chain links TRBV12-3 or TRBV12-4 with TRBJ2-5; D is unclear. The CDR3 runs to 12 residues. V shed 1 base and J shed 4 bases, with 4 bases lying between them. The CDR3 is CASSLGIETQYF. DNA for the CDR3: TGTGCCAGCAGTTTAGGCATAGAGACCCAGTACTTC.

This chain joins TRBV5-1 and TRBJ2-6; D might be TRBD1 (5 bases). The CDR3 has 16 residues. Trimming removed 0 bases from V and 0 bases from J, with 7 bases in between. Germline V gene data show CDR1 as SGHRS and CDR2 as YFSETQ. The CDR3 nucleotides are TGCGCCAGCAGCTTGGACAGGTTCTCTGGGGCCAACGTCCTGACTTTC. Translation: CASSLDRFSGANVLTF.

V usage is TRBV7-8 and J usage is TRBJ2-5; D is unclear. CDR1 and CDR2 (germline): SGHVS, FQNEAQ. Trimming took 6 bases from V and 4 from J, leaving 15 bases between them. The CDR3 contains 14 residues. CDR3 loop: CASSPSRFGETQYF. In DNA form, the CDR3 reads TGTGCCAGCAGTCCCTCCCGGTTCGGAGAGACCCAGTACTTC.

This chain uses TRBV18 with TRBJ1-3; perhaps TRBD1 as D (5 bases). V was pared by 0 bases and J by 4 bases, with 13 bases between. The CDR3 sequence is 16 residues long. Germline CDR1 is KGHSH and CDR2 is LQKENI. CDR3 nucleotide sequence: TGTGCCAGCTCACCACCCAGGGAAACGGGAGGAAACACCATATATTTT. Translation gives CASSPPRETGGNTIYF.

This chain joins TRBV5-8 and TRBJ2-7, with D possibly being TRBD1 or TRBD2 (5 bases each). Between the trimmed V and J ends, which lost 0 bases and 5 bases, there was a span of 15 bases. The CDR3 has 15 amino acids. In germline, CDR1 is SGHTS, CDR2 YDEGEE. The CDR3 loop is CASSLAQPRGHEQYF. CDR3 coding DNA: TGTGCCAGCAGCTTGGCCCAGCCTCGGGGCCACGAGCAGTACTTC. Looking up the rest from reference TRBV5-8 and TRBJ2-7 gives the full variable domain: EAGVTQSPTHLIKTRGQQATLRCSPISGHTSVYWYQQALGLGLQFLLWYDEGEERNRGNFPPRFSGRQFPNYSSELNVNALELEDSALYLCASSLAQPRGHEQYFGPGTRLTVT.

V and J are TRBV9 and TRBJ1-1, with 9 positions matching TRBD1. The germline V gene has CDR1 SGDLS and CDR2 YYNGEE. Trimming cost V 6 bases and J 2 bases; bases outside gene matches: 2. The CDR3 totals 13 residues. The CDR3 protein is CASKTGGNTEAFF. The CDR3 DNA reads as TGTGCCAGCAAGACAGGGGGTAACACTGAAGCTTTCTTT.

V gene TRBV18 combines with J gene TRBJ2-5; possibly TRBD1 or TRBD2 for D (5 bases each). CDR3 size: 12 residues. Trimming removed 3 bases at V and 5 bases at J, with 7 bases between. CDR1 is KGHSH and CDR2 is LQKENI in the germline V gene. The CDR3 region has the DNA TGTGCCAGCTCACCGGGGGTGGAGACCCAGTACTTC. Translating it yields CASSPGVETQYF.

V gene TRBV5-1 combines with J gene TRBJ2-1, with 7 bases aligning to TRBD2. V lost 0 bases to trimming and J lost 4 bases; unmatched junction nucleotides: 7. Germline V lookup: CDR1 SGHRS, CDR2 YFSETQ. The CDR3 contains 16 residues. CDR3 in amino acids: CASSLGRGGSYNEQFF. The CDR3 coding sequence is TGCGCCAGCAGCTTGGGACGCGGGGGTAGTTACAATGAGCAGTTCTTC.

In this sample, this clone turned up once. The chain links TRBV6-5 to TRBJ1-5; 9 bases agree with TRBD1. This CDR3 region has 14 residues. The J segment lost 9 bases and the V segment lost 6 bases, leaving 9 bases of the junction unmatched. Germline assignment: CDR1 MNHEY and CDR2 SVGAGI. In DNA, the CDR3 is TGTGCCAGCAGGTCGGGACAGGGTGCCGGGCCCCAGCATTTT. It specifies CASRSGQGAGPQHF.

This chain connects TRBV5-1 to TRBJ1-1; D call uncertain. Germline V gives CDR1 SGHRS, CDR2 YFSETQ. The CDR3 has 13 residues. Trimming took 0 bases from V and 5 from J, leaving 8 bases between them. In DNA, the CDR3 is TGCGCCAGCAGCTTGGATTTCGGTACTGAAGCTTTCTTT. Translation: CASSLDFGTEAFF.

V and J are TRBV7-8 and TRBJ2-3, with 7 bases fitting TRBD2. The trim removed 3 bases at V and 5 bases at J, leaving 8 bases unmatched. Germline CDR1 and CDR2: SGHVS and FQNEAQ. The CDR3 is 15 residues long. CDR3 DNA sequence: TGTGCCAGCAGCTTGTGGGGAGGGCCGAGAGATACGCAGTATTTT. Its translation is CASSLWGGPRDTQYF.

CDR3 sequence: CASSLRLAGHNEQFF. The DNA for the CDR3 is TGTGCCAGCAGCCTAAGACTAGCGGGGCACAATGAGCAGTTCTTC. The J gene is TRBJ2-1, the V gene TRBV7-2; 11 positions match TRBD2. Germline loops: CDR1 SGHTA, CDR2 FQGNSA. V lost 5 bases to trimming and J lost 5 bases; unmatched junction nucleotides: 5. CDR3 length equals 15 residues.

This chain uses TRBV5-1 with TRBJ1-1; D not certain. Trimming removed 0 bases from V and 0 bases from J, with 9 bases in between. The CDR3 contains 15 residues. CDR1 is SGHRS, CDR2 YFSETQ, per germline. CDR3: CASSLGLGMNTEAFF. As DNA, the CDR3 is TGCGCCAGCAGCTTGGGTCTTGGCATGAACACTGAAGCTTTCTTT. The whole variable domain, filled in from reference TRBV5-1 and TRBJ1-1, reads KAGVTQTPRYLIKTRGQQVTLSCSPISGHRSVSWYQQTPGQGLQFLFEYFSETQRNKGNFPGRFSGRQFSNSRSEMNVSTLELGDSALYLCASSLGLGMNTEAFFGQGTRLTVV.

CDR3 amino acids: CASSSRTSPDTQYF. CDR3 coding DNA: TGTGCCAGCAGCTCTCGGACTAGTCCAGATACGCAGTATTTT. The genes are TRBV11-3 and TRBJ2-3, with 7 bases matching TRBD2. The germline gives CDR1 SGHNT, CDR2 YENEEA. This CDR3 region has 14 residues. The J segment lost 4 bases and the V segment lost 4 bases, leaving 5 bases of the junction unmatched.